This is a list of T cell receptor beta chains from one sample in a study of blood T cell repertoires in COVID-19. The method was immunoSEQ multiplex PCR; TCRdb's version includes in-frame clones alone and lacks a portion of them. The data show approximately 400,000 clones, 88% seen once. The specimen was peripheral blood. These receptors originate from a woman in her forties or fifties with COVID-19, enrolled during active disease. The CDR3 runs from the conserved cysteine through the conserved F or W. A D gene is named only where the DNA matches it firmly. Size is omitted from some rows. Given values are once, few, many or a class for expanded clones.

cdr3_nt cdr3_aa j_call d_call v_call clone_size
TGTGCCAGCAGCGCACGGGTCTCCTACGAGCAGTACTTC CASSARVSYEQYF TRBJ2-7 NA TRBV13 NA
TGTGCCAGCAGTGACCCCGGACTAGCGGAAGAGACCCAGTACTTC CASSDPGLAEETQYF TRBJ2-5 TRBD2 TRBV25-1 NA
TGCGCCAGCAGCTTGTCCCCAAGGACTAGTCTCGAGCAGTACTTC CASSLSPRTSLEQYF TRBJ2-7 TRBD2 TRBV5-1 NA
TGTGCCAGTAGTATCATGTTGGGGGCGCGCACTGAAGCTTTCTTT CASSIMLGARTEAFF TRBJ1-1 NA TRBV19 NA
TGCGCCAGCAGCCAAATCCACGGTATCTCTGGAAACACCATATATTTT CASSQIHGISGNTIYF TRBJ1-3 NA TRBV4-1 few
TGTGCCAGCAGTGAAGCATGGGGCAGTTACAATGAGCAGTTCTTC CASSEAWGSYNEQFF TRBJ2-1 NA TRBV6-1 NA
TGTGCCAGCAGCGACCACAGCTATCAGCCCCAGCATTTT CASSDHSYQPQHF TRBJ1-5 NA TRBV2 few
TGCACCAGCAGCCCCGACAGACAGAACACAGATACGCAGTATTTT CTSSPDRQNTDTQYF TRBJ2-3 NA TRBV1 NA
TGTGCCAGCAGTTTCGGACAGGGAGTGGGCCACACCTTC CASSFGQGVGHTF TRBJ1-2 TRBD1 TRBV28 NA
TGTGCCAGCAGCTTTCAGGGGTACGGTGAAGCTTTCTTT CASSFQGYGEAFF TRBJ1-1 NA TRBV14 NA
TGCAGCGTTGAGGACACCGTGGGAAATGGCTACACCTTC CSVEDTVGNGYTF TRBJ1-2 NA TRBV29-1 NA
TGCGCCAGCAGCGGGGACAGGGGGCAATACGAGCAGTACTTC CASSGDRGQYEQYF TRBJ2-7 TRBD1 TRBV5-1 NA
TGTGCCAGCATCGGACAGACTTTAAACTATGGCTACACCTTC CASIGQTLNYGYTF TRBJ1-2 NA TRBV6-1 few
TGTGCCTCCGCGGGAGTAGGGTCCGAAGCTTTCTTT CASAGVGSEAFF TRBJ1-1 NA TRBV19 NA
TGTGCCAGCTCCCTATATTCGGAGAATGAAAAACTGTTTTTT CASSLYSENEKLFF TRBJ1-4 NA TRBV18 NA
TGTGCCAGCAGTTTACAGGGGGCGGACGAAAAACTGTTTTTT CASSLQGADEKLFF TRBJ1-4 TRBD1 TRBV6-6 few
TGCGCCAGCCGCTCAGGGGGTCCCTTAGATACGCAGTATTTT CASRSGGPLDTQYF TRBJ2-3 TRBD1 TRBV5-1 NA
TGTGCCACCGGACTTCCTGACACTGAAGCTTTCTTT CATGLPDTEAFF TRBJ1-1 NA TRBV7-9 NA
TGTGCCAGCAGTTTCCCCGCAGGGGGTGACTATGGCTACACCTTC CASSFPAGGDYGYTF TRBJ1-2 TRBD1 TRBV6-2/TRBV6-3 once
TGCGCCAGCAGCCTACAGGGGGCTTTAGGTGGCTACACCTTC CASSLQGALGGYTF TRBJ1-2 TRBD1 TRBV5-1 NA
TGTGCCAGCAGTTTAGGAGGGGACCCGTTTTTT CASSLGGDPFF TRBJ1-4 NA TRBV28 NA
TGCGCCAGCAGTGGACTAGGACCCACCGATACGCAGTATTTT CASSGLGPTDTQYF TRBJ2-3 NA TRBV10-1 NA
TGTGCCAGCAGTTTAGCAGGGGGCGCAACAGATACGCAGTATTTT CASSLAGGATDTQYF TRBJ2-3 TRBD1 TRBV28 NA
TGTGCCAGCAGTGTTGCTGGAGGATTCTATCCCTACGAGCAGTACTTC CASSVAGGFYPYEQYF TRBJ2-7 NA TRBV2 NA